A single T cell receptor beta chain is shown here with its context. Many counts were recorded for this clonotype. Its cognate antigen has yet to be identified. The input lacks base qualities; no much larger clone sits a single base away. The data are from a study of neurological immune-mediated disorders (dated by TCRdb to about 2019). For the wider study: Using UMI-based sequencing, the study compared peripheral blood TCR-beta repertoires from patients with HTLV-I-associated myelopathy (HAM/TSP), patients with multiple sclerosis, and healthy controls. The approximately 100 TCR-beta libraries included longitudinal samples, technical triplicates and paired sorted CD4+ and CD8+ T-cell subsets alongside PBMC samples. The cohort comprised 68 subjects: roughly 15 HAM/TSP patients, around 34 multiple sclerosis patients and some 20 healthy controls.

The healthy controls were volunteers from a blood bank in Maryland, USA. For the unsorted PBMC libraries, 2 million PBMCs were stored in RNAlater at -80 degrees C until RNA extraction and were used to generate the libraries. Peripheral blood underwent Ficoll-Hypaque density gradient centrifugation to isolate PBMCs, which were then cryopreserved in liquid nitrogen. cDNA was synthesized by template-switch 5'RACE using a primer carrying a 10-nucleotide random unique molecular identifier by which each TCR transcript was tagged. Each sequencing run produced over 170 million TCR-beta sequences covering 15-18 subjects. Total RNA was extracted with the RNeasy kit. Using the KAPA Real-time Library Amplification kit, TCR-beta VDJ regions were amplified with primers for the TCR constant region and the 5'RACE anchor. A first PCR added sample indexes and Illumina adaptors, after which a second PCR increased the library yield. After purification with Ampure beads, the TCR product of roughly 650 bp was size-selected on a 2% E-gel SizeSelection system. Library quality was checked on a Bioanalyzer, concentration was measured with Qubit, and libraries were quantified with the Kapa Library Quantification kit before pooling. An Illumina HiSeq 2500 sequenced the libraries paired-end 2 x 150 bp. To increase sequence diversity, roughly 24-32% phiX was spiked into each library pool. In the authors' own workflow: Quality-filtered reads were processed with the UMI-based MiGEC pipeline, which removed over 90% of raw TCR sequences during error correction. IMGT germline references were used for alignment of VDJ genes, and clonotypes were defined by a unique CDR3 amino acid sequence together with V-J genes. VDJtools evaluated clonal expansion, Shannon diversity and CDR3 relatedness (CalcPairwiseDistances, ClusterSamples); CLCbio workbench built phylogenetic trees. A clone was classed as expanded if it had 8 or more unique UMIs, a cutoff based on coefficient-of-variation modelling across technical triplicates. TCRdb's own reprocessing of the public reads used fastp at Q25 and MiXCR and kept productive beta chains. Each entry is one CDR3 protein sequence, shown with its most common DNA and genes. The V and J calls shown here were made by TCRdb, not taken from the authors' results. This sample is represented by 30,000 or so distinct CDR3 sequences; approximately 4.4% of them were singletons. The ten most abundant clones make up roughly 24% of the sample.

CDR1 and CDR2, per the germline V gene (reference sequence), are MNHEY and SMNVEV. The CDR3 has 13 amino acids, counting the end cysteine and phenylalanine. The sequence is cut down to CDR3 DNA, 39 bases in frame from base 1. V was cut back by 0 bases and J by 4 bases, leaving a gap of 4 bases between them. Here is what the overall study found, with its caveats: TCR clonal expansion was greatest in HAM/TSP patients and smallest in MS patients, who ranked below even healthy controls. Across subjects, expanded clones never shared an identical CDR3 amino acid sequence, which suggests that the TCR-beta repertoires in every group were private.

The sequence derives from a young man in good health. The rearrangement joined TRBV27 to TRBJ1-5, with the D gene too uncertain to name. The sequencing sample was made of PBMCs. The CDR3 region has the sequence CASSLSGNQPQHF. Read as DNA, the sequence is TGTGCCAGCAGTTTATCTGGGAATCAGCCCCAGCATTTT.